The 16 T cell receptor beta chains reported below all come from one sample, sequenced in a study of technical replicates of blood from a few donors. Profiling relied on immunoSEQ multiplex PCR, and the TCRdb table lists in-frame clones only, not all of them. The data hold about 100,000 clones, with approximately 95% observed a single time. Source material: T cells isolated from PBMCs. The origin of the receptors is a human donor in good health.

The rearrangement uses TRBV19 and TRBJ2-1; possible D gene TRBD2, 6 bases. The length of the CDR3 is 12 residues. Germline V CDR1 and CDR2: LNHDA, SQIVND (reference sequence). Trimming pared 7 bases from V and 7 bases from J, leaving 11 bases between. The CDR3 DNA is TGTGCCAGTAACGGGGCGGGGAATGAGCAGTTCTTC. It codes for CASNGAGNEQFF.

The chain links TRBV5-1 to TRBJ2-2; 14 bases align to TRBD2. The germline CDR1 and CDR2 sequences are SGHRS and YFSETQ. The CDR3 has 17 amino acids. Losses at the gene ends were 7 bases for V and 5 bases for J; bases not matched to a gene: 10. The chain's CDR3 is CASLPGLAGGLTGELFF. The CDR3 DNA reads TGCGCCAGCCTCCCCGGACTAGCGGGGGGTCTAACCGGGGAGCTGTTTTTT.

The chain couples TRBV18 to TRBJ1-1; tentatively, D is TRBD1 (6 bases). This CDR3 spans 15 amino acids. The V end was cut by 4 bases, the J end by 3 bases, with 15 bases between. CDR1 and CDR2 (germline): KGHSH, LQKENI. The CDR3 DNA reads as TGTGCCAGCTCACTTGCGTCGCGGGGGCACACTGAAGCTTTCTTT. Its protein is CASSLASRGHTEAFF.

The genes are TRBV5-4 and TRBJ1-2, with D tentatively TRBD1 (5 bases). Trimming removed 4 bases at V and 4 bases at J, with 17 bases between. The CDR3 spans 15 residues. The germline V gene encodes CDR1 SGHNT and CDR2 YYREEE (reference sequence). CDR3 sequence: CASSPDFRAVYGYTF. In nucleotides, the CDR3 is TGTGCCAGCAGCCCTGACTTCAGGGCTGTCTATGGCTACACCTTC.

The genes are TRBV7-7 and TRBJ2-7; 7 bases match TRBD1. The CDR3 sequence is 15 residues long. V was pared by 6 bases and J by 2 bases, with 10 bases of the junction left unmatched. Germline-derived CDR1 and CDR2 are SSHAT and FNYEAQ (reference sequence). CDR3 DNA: TGTGCCAGCAGTTTAAGACAGGGTAGCCCCTACGAGCAGTACTTC. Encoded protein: CASSLRQGSPYEQYF.

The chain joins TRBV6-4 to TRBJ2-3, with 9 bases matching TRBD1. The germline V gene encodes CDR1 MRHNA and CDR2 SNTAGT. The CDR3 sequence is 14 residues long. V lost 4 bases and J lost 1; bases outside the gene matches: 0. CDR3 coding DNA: TGTGCCAGCAGTGGGACAGGGGGCACAGATACGCAGTATTTT. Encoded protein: CASSGTGGTDTQYF.

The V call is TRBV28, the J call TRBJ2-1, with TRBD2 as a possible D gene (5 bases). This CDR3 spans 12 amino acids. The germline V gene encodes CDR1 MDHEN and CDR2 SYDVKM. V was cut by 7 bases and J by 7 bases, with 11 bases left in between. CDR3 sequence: CASTLPGNEQFF. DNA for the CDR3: TGTGCCAGCACCCTCCCGGGGAATGAGCAGTTCTTC.

This CDR3 is CATLSSGLNRGGYTF. The CDR3 coding sequence is TGTGCCACCCTATCGTCGGGACTCAACCGGGGGGGCTACACCTTC. This chain connects TRBV19 to TRBJ1-2; the D gene is possibly TRBD1 (5 bases). The CDR3 consists of 15 residues. Trimming took off 10 bases at V and 8 bases at J, with 26 bases between the two ends. Germline CDR1 LNHDA, CDR2 SQIVND (reference sequence).

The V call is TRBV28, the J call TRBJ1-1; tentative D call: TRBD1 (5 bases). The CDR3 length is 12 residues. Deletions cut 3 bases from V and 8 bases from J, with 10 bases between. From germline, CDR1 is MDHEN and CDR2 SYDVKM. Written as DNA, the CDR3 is TGTGCCAGCAGTTTGGTTAAGGGGGAAGCTTTCTTT. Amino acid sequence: CASSLVKGEAFF. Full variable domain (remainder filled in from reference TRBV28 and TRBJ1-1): DVKVTQSSRYLVKRTGEKVFLECVQDMDHENMFWYRQDPGLGLRLIYFSYDVKMKEKGDIPEGYSVSREKKERFSLILESASTNQTSMYLCASSLVKGEAFFGQGTRLTVV.

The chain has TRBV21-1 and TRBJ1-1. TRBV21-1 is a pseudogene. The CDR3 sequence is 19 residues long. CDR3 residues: CASSKEEMAPLMVNTEAFF. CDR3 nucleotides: TGTGCCAGCAGCAAAGAGGAGATGGCACCCTTAATGGTGAACACTGAAGCTTTCTTT.

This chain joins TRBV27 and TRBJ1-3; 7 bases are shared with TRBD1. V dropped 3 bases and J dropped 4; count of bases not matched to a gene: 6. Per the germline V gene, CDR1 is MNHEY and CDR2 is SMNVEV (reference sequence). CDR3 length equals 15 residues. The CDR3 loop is CASSFNRGSGNTIYF. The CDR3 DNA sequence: TGTGCCAGCAGTTTTAACAGGGGTTCGGGAAACACCATATATTTT.

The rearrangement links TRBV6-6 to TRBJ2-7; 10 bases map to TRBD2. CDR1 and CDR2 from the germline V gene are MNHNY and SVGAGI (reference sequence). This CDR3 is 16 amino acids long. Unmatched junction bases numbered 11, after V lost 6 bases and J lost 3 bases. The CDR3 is CASRRARASGSYEQYF. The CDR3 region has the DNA TGTGCCAGCAGGCGGGCCCGAGCTAGCGGGAGCTACGAGCAGTACTTC.

In DNA form, the CDR3 reads TGTGCCAGCAGCTTGGAGCGTTATGGTACTGAAGCTTTCTTT. Translated, it gives CASSLERYGTEAFF. The genes are TRBV5-8 and TRBJ1-1; no clear D gene. The germline CDR1 and CDR2 sequences are SGHTS and YDEGEE. CDR3 length: 14 amino acids. The germline V and J ends were trimmed by 0 bases and 5 bases, with 11 bases remaining between them.

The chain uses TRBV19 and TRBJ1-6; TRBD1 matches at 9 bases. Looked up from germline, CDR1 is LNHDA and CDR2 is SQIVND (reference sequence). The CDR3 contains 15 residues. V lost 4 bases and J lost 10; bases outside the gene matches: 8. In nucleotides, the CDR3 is TGTGCCAGTAGTACCTCCGGGACAGGGCACTCACCCCTCCACTTT. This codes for CASSTSGTGHSPLHF.

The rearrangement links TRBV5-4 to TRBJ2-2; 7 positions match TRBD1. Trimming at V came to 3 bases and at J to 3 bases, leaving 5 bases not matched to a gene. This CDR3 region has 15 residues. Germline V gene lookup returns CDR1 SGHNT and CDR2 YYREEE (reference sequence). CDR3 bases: TGTGCCAGCAGCTCACAGGGGATCGACACCGGGGAGCTGTTTTTT. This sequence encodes CASSSQGIDTGELFF.

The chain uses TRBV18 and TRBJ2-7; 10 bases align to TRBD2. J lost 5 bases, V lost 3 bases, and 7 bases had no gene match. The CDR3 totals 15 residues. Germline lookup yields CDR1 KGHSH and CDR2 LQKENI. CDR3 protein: CASSPLALAGDEQYF. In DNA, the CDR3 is TGTGCCAGCTCACCCCTCGCCCTAGCGGGAGACGAGCAGTACTTC.